These 16 T cell receptor beta chains share one sample of origin, sequenced in a study of cytomegalovirus exposure and HLA in healthy donors. PCR was performed using 60 Vbeta and 13 Jbeta primers. TCRdb's copy holds only in-frame clones and misses some; the assay was immunoSEQ multiplex PCR. Of fewer than 250,000 clones in the sample, roughly four fifths are singletons; the top ten hold approximately 3.1%. Sequenced: PBMCs. These receptor sequences come from a young woman in good health and CMV-seropositive.

V usage is TRBV27 and J usage is TRBJ1-2; D is uncertain. The V end lost 0 bases, the J end lost 4 bases, and 9 bases lay between the germline ends. Germline V gene lookup returns CDR1 MNHEY and CDR2 SMNVEV (reference sequence). CDR3 length equals 14 residues. In nucleotides, the CDR3 is TGTGCCAGCAGTTTATCGGGCAGGTTCTATGGCTACACCTTC. Translation: CASSLSGRFYGYTF.

The V gene is TRBV6-5, the J gene TRBJ2-7; 10 nucleotides line up with TRBD1. This CDR3 is 15 amino acids long. V lost 11 bases and J lost 5; bases outside the gene matches: 15. The germline CDR1 and CDR2 sequences are MNHEY and SVGAGI. CDR3 bases: TGTGCCGTAAGCGTTTGGGACAGGGGTGTCCACGAGCAGTACTTC. This gives the protein CAVSVWDRGVHEQYF.

The rearrangement uses TRBV19 and TRBJ1-1, with D perhaps matching TRBD1 (6 bases). The CDR3 is 11 residues long. The germline V gene has CDR1 LNHDA and CDR2 SQIVND (reference sequence). The ends were cut back, 5 bases at V and 11 bases at J, with 12 bases in the middle. This CDR3 reads CASSPGQRAFF. The CDR3 DNA reads as TGTGCCAGTAGTCCCGGACAGAGGGCTTTCTTT.

V usage is TRBV6-6 and J usage is TRBJ1-1; 7 positions agree with TRBD1. The junction had 0 bases not matched to a gene; V was cut back by 0 bases and J by 8 bases. The CDR3 consists of 12 residues. The germline V gene has CDR1 MNHNY and CDR2 SVGAGI (reference sequence). CDR3 in DNA: TGTGCCAGCAGTTACTCAGGGGGCGAAGCTTTCTTT. This gives the protein CASSYSGGEAFF.

This sequence joins TRBV28 and TRBJ2-7; TRBD2 matches at 9 bases. J gave up 5 bases and V 5 bases, and 13 bases lay outside the gene matches. The CDR3 has 16 amino acids. Germline V gene data show CDR1 as MDHEN and CDR2 as SYDVKM. Here the CDR3 DNA reads TGTGCCAGCAGTCCTATTTTAGCGGGAGCAAGAAACGAGCAGTACTTC. Amino acids: CASSPILAGARNEQYF.

This clone came up a few times. The V and J genes are TRBV5-1 and TRBJ2-7, with TRBD2 matching 9 bases. The ends lost 4 bases at V and 5 bases at J; junction bases unmatched: 10. The CDR3 totals 15 residues. The germline CDR1 and CDR2 sequences are SGHRS and YFSETQ. DNA of the CDR3: TGCGCCAGCAGCCCGGTCGGTAGCGGGAGTGACGAGCAGTACTTC. Translated: CASSPVGSGSDEQYF.

This clone occurred once. The V and J genes are TRBV28 and TRBJ2-1; 9 bases line up with TRBD2. Germline-derived CDR1 and CDR2 are MDHEN and SYDVKM. V was pared by 5 bases and J by 9 bases, with 11 bases of the junction left unmatched. The CDR3 spans 15 residues. CDR3 loop: CASSATGTSYSEQFF. The CDR3 DNA is TGTGCCAGCAGTGCGACCGGGACTAGCTATAGTGAGCAGTTCTTC.

The rearrangement links TRBV7-9 to TRBJ1-1, with TRBD1 matching over 8 bases. Trimming removed 5 bases from V and 5 bases from J; junction bases left unmatched: 4. The CDR3 is made up of 13 amino acids. The V gene's germline CDR1 is SEHNR and CDR2 FQNEAQ (reference sequence). CDR3 region: CASSPRTGTEAFF. CDR3 nucleotides: TGTGCCAGCAGCCCTCGGACAGGGACTGAAGCTTTCTTT. Using reference TRBV7-9 and TRBJ1-1 for the parts outside the CDR3, the full variable domain is DTGVSQNPRHKITKRGQNVTFRCDPISEHNRLYWYRQTLGQGPEFLTYFQNEAQLEKSRLLSDRFSAERPKGSFSTLEIQRTEQGDSAMYLCASSPRTGTEAFFGQGTRLTVV.

Details on this clone: The identical CDR3 is also encoded by other nucleotide sequences in the sample. V and J are TRBV5-8 and TRBJ1-2; D is undetermined. The V gene's germline CDR1 is SGHTS and CDR2 YDEGEE. The CDR3 length is 11 residues. Trimming pared 0 bases from V and 7 bases from J, leaving 4 bases between. CDR3 DNA sequence: TGTGCCAGCAGCTTGGGGGCTGGCTACACCTTC. Amino acid sequence: CASSLGAGYTF.

This chain joins TRBV29-1 and TRBJ1-2; D ambiguous. The CDR3 covers 14 residues. Germline V gene lookup returns CDR1 SQVTM and CDR2 ANQGSEA. V lost 0 bases to trimming and J lost 7 bases, with 15 bases between them. The CDR3 DNA reads TGCAGCGTTGAAGACCAGAGCCCCCGGGTTGGCTACACCTTC. Translation gives CSVEDQSPRVGYTF.

This clone was seen only a few times. The gene calls are TRBV28 and TRBJ2-1; no clear D. There are 14 residues in the CDR3. CDR1 MDHEN and CDR2 SYDVKM come from the germline V gene. Trimming shortened V by 5 bases and J by 7 bases, and 15 bases separated the two germline ends. The CDR3: CASSPIERRNEQFF. Here the CDR3 DNA reads TGTGCCAGCAGTCCTATCGAACGGAGAAATGAGCAGTTCTTC.

Worth noting for this clone: The same CDR3 is also encoded by other DNA sequences in this sample. This rearrangement joins TRBV2 to TRBJ2-7; D call uncertain. From germline, CDR1 is SNHLY and CDR2 FYNNEI. V was cut by 3 bases and J by 7 bases, with 7 bases left in between. The CDR3 consists of 11 residues. The CDR3 protein is CASSERREQYF. CDR3 nucleotide sequence: TGTGCCAGCAGTGAGCGGCGGGAGCAGTACTTC.

The chain employs TRBV27 and TRBJ2-7, with 7 bases aligning to TRBD1. Germline V lookup: CDR1 MNHEY, CDR2 SMNVEV (reference sequence). The trim removed 6 bases at V and 3 bases at J, leaving 11 bases unmatched. The CDR3 loop spans 15 amino acids. The DNA for the CDR3 is TGTGCCAGCAGGAATACAGGGGAATTCGGCTACGAGCAGTACTTC. Translating it yields CASRNTGEFGYEQYF.

This chain joins TRBV5-8 and TRBJ2-2; weak D call: TRBD2 (6 bases). This CDR3 region has 14 residues. Per the germline V gene, CDR1 is SGHTS and CDR2 is YDEGEE. V was trimmed by 3 bases and J by 2 bases, leaving 8 bases between them. The CDR3 region has the DNA TGTGCCAGCAGCTCCGGGACTAACACCGGGGAGCTGTTTTTT. Translated, it gives CASSSGTNTGELFF.

The chain employs TRBV19 and TRBJ2-2, with TRBD2 as a possible D gene (5 bases). V was shortened by 6 bases and J by 5 bases, with 16 bases between the two germline ends. The germline CDR1 and CDR2 sequences are LNHDA and SQIVND (reference sequence). This CDR3 is built from 15 residues. The CDR3 nucleotides read TGTGCCAGTAGCCTACCCGGGATGGGGACCGGGGAGCTGTTTTTT. Translated: CASSLPGMGTGELFF. The variable domain in full, with the rest retrieved from reference TRBV19 and TRBJ2-2, is DGGITQSPKYLFRKEGQNVTLSCEQNLNHDAMYWYRQDPGQGLRLIYYSQIVNDFQKGDIAEGYSVSREKKESFPLTVTSAQKNPTAFYLCASSLPGMGTGELFFGEGSRLTVL.

The gene calls are TRBV19 and TRBJ2-7, with 7 bases identical to TRBD2. Losses at the gene ends were 5 bases for V and 5 bases for J; bases not matched to a gene: 6. Germline CDR1 and CDR2: LNHDA and SQIVND (reference sequence). There are 13 residues in the CDR3. CDR3 nucleotides: TGTGCCAGTAGTCCCCGGGGGGTCCACGAGCAGTACTTC. Encoded protein: CASSPRGVHEQYF.